A selection of T cell receptor beta chains follows, all from one sample in a study of blood T cell repertoires in COVID-19. Repertoires were generated with immunoSEQ multiplex PCR, while TCRdb's copy carries only in-frame clones and drops some. The data show roughly 250,000 clones, around 88% seen once. The sequencing sample was made of PBMCs or T cells enriched from blood (not recorded which). The source of these receptors is a man aged 40-50 years who had recovered from COVID-19. Each CDR3 is given with its conserved first and last residue. D genes are given only for firm matches. The size of a clone is reported for some rows only, either as once, few or many, or as a class for expanded clones.

V: TRBV7-2; J: TRBJ2-1; D: TRBD2; size: -; DNA: TGTGCCAGCAGCTTAGACACGGCTAGCGGGAGTTACAATGAGCAGTTCTTC; CDR3: CASSLDTASGSYNEQFF
V: TRBV6-5; J: TRBJ2-3; D: TRBD2; size: -; DNA: TGTGCCAGCAGTTCGAGGACTAGCGGGAGTGCAGATACGCAGTATTTT; CDR3: CASSSRTSGSADTQYF
V: TRBV5-8; J: TRBJ1-2; D: -; size: -; DNA: TGTGCCAGCAGCTTCCTTCGGGGAGACTATGGCTACACCTTC; CDR3: CASSFLRGDYGYTF
V: TRBV9; J: TRBJ2-5; D: TRBD2; size: -; DNA: TGTGCCAGCAGCCCCGGTAGCGGGAGACAAGAGACCCAGTACTTC; CDR3: CASSPGSGRQETQYF
V: TRBV7-9; J: TRBJ2-3; D: -; size: -; DNA: TGTGCCAGCAGCTTAGTGTCCCAGGGTAGCACAGATACGCAGTATTTT; CDR3: CASSLVSQGSTDTQYF
V: TRBV15; J: TRBJ1-3; D: TRBD1; size: -; DNA: TGTGCCACCAGCAGTGTAATGGGGACAGGGGGCCTTGGAAACACCATATATTTT; CDR3: CATSSVMGTGGLGNTIYF
V: TRBV4-1; J: TRBJ1-2; D: TRBD1; size: -; DNA: TGCGCCAGCAGCCAAGATGCAGGGGGCCGATATGGCTACACCTTC; CDR3: CASSQDAGGRYGYTF
V: TRBV5-8; J: TRBJ1-1; D: -; size: -; DNA: TGTGCCAGCAGCTTGGGCGGCATAGAAGCTTTCTTT; CDR3: CASSLGGIEAFF
V: TRBV4-3; J: TRBJ2-3; D: -; size: -; DNA: TGCGCCAGCAGCAAAAGGGGAGGGAGGGGGACAGATACGCAGTATTTT; CDR3: CASSKRGGRGTDTQYF
V: TRBV19; J: TRBJ2-1; D: -; size: -; DNA: TGTGCCAGTAGTGAACTAGCTTTTTCCTACAATGAGCAGTTCTTC; CDR3: CASSELAFSYNEQFF
V: TRBV5-1; J: TRBJ2-2; D: TRBD2; size: -; DNA: TGCGCCAGCAGAGCGGGGGGAACGGGCGCGAACACCGGGGAGCTGTTTTTT; CDR3: CASRAGGTGANTGELFF
V: TRBV4-1; J: TRBJ2-7; D: -; size: -; DNA: TGCGCCAGCAGCCAAGAAAGGGGGGGACATGGGTCCTACGAGCAGTACTTC; CDR3: CASSQERGGHGSYEQYF
V: TRBV13; J: TRBJ2-7; D: -; size: -; DNA: TGTGCCAGCAGCTTAGGCAATCCCTACGAGCAGTACTTC; CDR3: CASSLGNPYEQYF
V: TRBV19; J: TRBJ2-7; D: TRBD2; size: -; DNA: TGTGCCAGTAGTATTTTCATCCTAGCGGGAGAGACCTACGAGCAGTACTTC; CDR3: CASSIFILAGETYEQYF
V: TRBV27; J: TRBJ2-7; D: TRBD1; size: few; DNA: TGTGCCAGCAGTTCCCAGGGGGCCGGGGAGTACGAGCAGTACTTC; CDR3: CASSSQGAGEYEQYF
V: TRBV20-1; J: TRBJ2-5; D: -; size: -; DNA: TGCAGTGCTAGAGTCTTGGAGACCCAGTACTTC; CDR3: CSARVLETQYF
V: TRBV7-8; J: TRBJ2-3; D: TRBD2; size: -; DNA: TGTGCCAGCGCACGCCTAGCGGCAGATACGCAGTATTTT; CDR3: CASARLAADTQYF
V: TRBV15; J: TRBJ1-1; D: -; size: -; DNA: TGTGCCACCAGCGGCGGCAGGGGAACTGAAGCTTTCTTT; CDR3: CATSGGRGTEAFF
V: TRBV7-9; J: TRBJ2-7; D: -; size: -; DNA: TGTGCCAGCAGCCCGGGGTCTGGTGGGGCCTACGAGCAGTACTTC; CDR3: CASSPGSGGAYEQYF
V: TRBV7-2; J: TRBJ2-3; D: -; size: -; DNA: TGTGCCAGCAGCTTAGTTCCGCGGGCCGGGTCAGATACGCAGTATTTT; CDR3: CASSLVPRAGSDTQYF
V: TRBV5-1; J: TRBJ1-1; D: -; size: -; DNA: TGCGCCAGCGGCGAGACAGGTAGCATGAACACTGAAGCTTTCTTT; CDR3: CASGETGSMNTEAFF
V: TRBV3-1/TRBV3-2; J: TRBJ1-6; D: -; size: -; DNA: TGTGCCAGCAGTAAAGCAGGGAATTCACCCCTCCACTTT; CDR3: CASSKAGNSPLHF
V: TRBV19; J: TRBJ1-1; D: -; size: -; DNA: TGTGCCAGTAGGCTCGGGGGGGGAAGAGAAGCTTTCTTT; CDR3: CASRLGGGREAFF
V: TRBV28; J: TRBJ2-5; D: TRBD1; size: -; DNA: TGTGCCAGCAGTTGGACAGGGGGGAAGCGGGAGACCCAGTACTTC; CDR3: CASSWTGGKRETQYF
V: TRBV7-9; J: TRBJ2-1; D: TRBD2; size: -; DNA: TGTGCCAGCAGCTTAGTCGGGCTAGCGGGAGGTGCCTACAATGAGCAGTTCTTC; CDR3: CASSLVGLAGGAYNEQFF
V: TRBV7-3; J: TRBJ2-7; D: -; size: -; DNA: TGTGCCAGCAGCCAACAGTCCTGGGACTCGAAGCAGTACTTC; CDR3: CASSQQSWDSKQYF
V: TRBV24-1; J: TRBJ1-4; D: -; size: -; DNA: TGTGCCACCAGTGATCCGGGTGGAGGAAACGAAAAACTGTTTTTT; CDR3: CATSDPGGGNEKLFF
V: TRBV27; J: TRBJ2-5; D: TRBD1; size: once; DNA: TGTGCCAGCAGTCCTGGGACAGGCCCACCCCAGAAACAAGAGACCCAGTACTTC; CDR3: CASSPGTGPPQKQETQYF
V: TRBV9; J: TRBJ1-2; D: TRBD1; size: -; DNA: TGTGCCAGCAGCCAGCCGCCGACAGGGATCTATGGCTACACCTTC; CDR3: CASSQPPTGIYGYTF
V: TRBV11-2; J: TRBJ1-2; D: -; size: -; DNA: TGTGCCAGCAGTTGGACAGATTCTAACTATGGCTACACCTTC; CDR3: CASSWTDSNYGYTF
V: TRBV27; J: TRBJ1-1; D: TRBD1; size: -; DNA: TGTGCCAGCGCCCGGGACAGGGGGAACACTGAAGCTTTCTTT; CDR3: CASARDRGNTEAFF
V: TRBV24-1; J: TRBJ2-3; D: -; size: -; DNA: TGTGCCACCAGTGATCCGGGACAGAAGGGGAGGGATACGCAGTATTTT; CDR3: CATSDPGQKGRDTQYF
V: TRBV27; J: TRBJ2-2; D: TRBD1; size: -; DNA: TGTGCCAGCAGTTTTGAGGGGGCAGTGGACACCGGGGAGCTGTTTTTT; CDR3: CASSFEGAVDTGELFF
V: TRBV7-7; J: TRBJ2-2; D: TRBD2; size: -; DNA: TGTGCTAGCAGCGAACTCCGGGGGGGCCGAGCAATTCCCACCGGGGAGCTGTTTTTT; CDR3: CASSELRGGRAIPTGELFF
V: TRBV5-1; J: TRBJ1-2; D: -; size: -; DNA: TGCGCCAGCAGCCACCAAACGACGAACAGGATAGACGGCTACACCTTC; CDR3: CASSHQTTNRIDGYTF
V: TRBV3-1/TRBV3-2; J: TRBJ2-2; D: -; size: -; DNA: TGTGCCAGCAGCCAAGATACGAACACCGGGGAGCTGTTTTTT; CDR3: CASSQDTNTGELFF
V: TRBV7-2; J: TRBJ1-1; D: -; size: -; DNA: TGTGCCAGCAGCCTACGTTACGCTTTCTTT; CDR3: CASSLRYAFF
V: TRBV2; J: TRBJ2-5; D: -; size: -; DNA: TGTGCCAGCAAGGAGCAGACCTTCCAAGAGACCCAGTACTTC; CDR3: CASKEQTFQETQYF